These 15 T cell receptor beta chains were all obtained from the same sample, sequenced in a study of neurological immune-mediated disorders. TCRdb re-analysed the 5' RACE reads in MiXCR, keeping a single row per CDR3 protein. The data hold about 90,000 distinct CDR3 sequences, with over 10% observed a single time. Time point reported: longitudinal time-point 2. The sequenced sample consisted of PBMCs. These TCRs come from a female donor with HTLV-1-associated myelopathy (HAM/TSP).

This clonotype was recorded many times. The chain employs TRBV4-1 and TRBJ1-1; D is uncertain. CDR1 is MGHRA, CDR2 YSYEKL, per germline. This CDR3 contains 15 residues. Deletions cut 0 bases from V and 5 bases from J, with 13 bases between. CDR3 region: CASSQDRGIGTEAFF. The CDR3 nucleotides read TGCGCCAGCAGCCAAGATCGGGGTATTGGAACTGAAGCTTTCTTT.

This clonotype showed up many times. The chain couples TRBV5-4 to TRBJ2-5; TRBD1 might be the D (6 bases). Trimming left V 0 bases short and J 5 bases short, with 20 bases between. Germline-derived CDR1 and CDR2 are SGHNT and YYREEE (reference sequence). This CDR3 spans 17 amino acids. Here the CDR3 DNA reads TGTGCCAGCAGCTTGGCAAGACCGGGACAAGCCATCGAGACCCAGTACTTC. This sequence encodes CASSLARPGQAIETQYF.

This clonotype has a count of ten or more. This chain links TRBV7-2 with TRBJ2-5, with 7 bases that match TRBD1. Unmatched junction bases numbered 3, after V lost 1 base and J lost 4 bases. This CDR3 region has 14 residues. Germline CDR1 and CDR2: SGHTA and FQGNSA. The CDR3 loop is CASSLVGTAETQYF. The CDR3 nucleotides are TGTGCCAGCAGCTTAGTTGGGACAGCAGAGACCCAGTACTTC.

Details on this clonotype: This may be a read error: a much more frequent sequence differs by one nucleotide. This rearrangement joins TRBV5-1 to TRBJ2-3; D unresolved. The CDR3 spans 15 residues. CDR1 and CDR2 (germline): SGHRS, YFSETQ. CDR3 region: CAISNIWGSTDTQYF. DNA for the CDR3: TGCGCCATCAGCAATATATGGGGTTCCACAGATACGCAGTATTTT.

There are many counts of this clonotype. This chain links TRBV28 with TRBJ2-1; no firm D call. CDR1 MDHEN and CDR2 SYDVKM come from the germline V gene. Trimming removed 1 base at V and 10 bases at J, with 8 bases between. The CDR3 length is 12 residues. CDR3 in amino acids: CASSLYVQEQFF. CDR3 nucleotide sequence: TGTGCCAGCAGTTTATATGTCCAGGAGCAGTTCTTC.

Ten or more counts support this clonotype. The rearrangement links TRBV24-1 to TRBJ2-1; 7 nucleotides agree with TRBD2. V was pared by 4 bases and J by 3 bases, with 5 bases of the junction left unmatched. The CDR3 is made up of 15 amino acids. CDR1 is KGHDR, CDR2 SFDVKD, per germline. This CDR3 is CATSDHGGGYNEQFF. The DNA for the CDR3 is TGTGCCACCAGTGACCACGGCGGGGGCTACAATGAGCAGTTCTTC.

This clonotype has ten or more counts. CDR3 sequence: CASSPLGKTEQFF. The DNA of the CDR3 is TGTGCCAGCTCACCCCTGGGGAAAACGGAGCAGTTCTTC. This chain links TRBV18 with TRBJ2-1; D remains ambiguous. Trimming pared 3 bases from V and 10 bases from J, leaving 13 bases between. The CDR3 length is 13 residues. CDR1 is KGHSH, CDR2 LQKENI, per germline.

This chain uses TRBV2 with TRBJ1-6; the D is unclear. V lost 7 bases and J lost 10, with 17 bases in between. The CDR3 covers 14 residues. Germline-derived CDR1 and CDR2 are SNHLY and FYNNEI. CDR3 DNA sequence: TGTGCCAGCACTGACATCCCCGGCCCCTCACCCCTCCACTTT. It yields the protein CASTDIPGPSPLHF.

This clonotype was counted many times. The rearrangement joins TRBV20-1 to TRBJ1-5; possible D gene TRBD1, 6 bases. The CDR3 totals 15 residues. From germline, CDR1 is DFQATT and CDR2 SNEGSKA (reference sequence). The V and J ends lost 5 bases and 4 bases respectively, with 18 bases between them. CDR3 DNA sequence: TGCAGTGCTGGAAGTAATAACAGGGTGAATCAGCCCCAGCATTTT. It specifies CSAGSNNRVNQPQHF.

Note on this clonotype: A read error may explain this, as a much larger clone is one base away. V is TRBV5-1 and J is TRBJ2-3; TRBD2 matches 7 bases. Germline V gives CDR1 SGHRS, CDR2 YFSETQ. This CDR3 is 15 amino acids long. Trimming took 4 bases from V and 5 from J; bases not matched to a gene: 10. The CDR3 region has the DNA TGCGCCAGCAGCCCCCGGACTAGGGGCATAGATACGCAGTATTTT. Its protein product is CASSPRTRGIDTQYF.

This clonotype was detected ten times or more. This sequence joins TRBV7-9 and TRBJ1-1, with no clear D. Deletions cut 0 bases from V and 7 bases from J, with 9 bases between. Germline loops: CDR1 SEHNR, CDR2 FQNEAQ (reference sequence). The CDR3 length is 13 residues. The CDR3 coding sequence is TGTGCCAGCAGCTTAGCATTCAGAATTGAAGCTTTCTTT. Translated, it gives CASSLAFRIEAFF. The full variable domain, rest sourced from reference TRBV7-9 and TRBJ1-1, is DTGVSQNPRHKITKRGQNVTFRCDPISEHNRLYWYRQTLGQGPEFLTYFQNEAQLEKSRLLSDRFSAERPKGSFSTLEIQRTEQGDSAMYLCASSLAFRIEAFFGQGTRLTVV.

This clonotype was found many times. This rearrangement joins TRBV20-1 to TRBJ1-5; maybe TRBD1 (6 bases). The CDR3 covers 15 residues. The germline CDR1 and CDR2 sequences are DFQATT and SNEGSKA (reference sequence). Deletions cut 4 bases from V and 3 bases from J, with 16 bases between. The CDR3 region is CSATLQQGPNQPQHF. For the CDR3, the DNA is TGCAGTGCTACATTACAACAGGGTCCCAATCAGCCCCAGCATTTT.

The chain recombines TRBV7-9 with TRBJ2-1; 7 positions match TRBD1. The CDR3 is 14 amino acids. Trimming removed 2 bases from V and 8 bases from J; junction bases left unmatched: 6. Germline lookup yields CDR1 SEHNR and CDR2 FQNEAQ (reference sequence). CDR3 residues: CASSLMTGWDEQFF. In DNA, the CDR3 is TGTGCCAGCAGCTTAATGACAGGGTGGGATGAGCAGTTCTTC.

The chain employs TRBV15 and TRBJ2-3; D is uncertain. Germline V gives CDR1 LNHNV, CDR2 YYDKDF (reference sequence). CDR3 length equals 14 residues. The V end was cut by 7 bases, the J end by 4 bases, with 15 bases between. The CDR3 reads CATNIRRLSDTQYF. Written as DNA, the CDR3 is TGTGCCACCAACATACGAAGACTCTCAGATACGCAGTATTTT.

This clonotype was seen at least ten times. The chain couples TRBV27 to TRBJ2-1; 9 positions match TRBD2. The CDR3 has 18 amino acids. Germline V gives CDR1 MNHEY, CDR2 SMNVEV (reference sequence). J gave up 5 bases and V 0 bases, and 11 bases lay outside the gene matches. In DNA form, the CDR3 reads TGTGCCAGCAGTTTATCGAGATTGAGGCGGGGGGGCAACAATGAGCAGTTCTTC. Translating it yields CASSLSRLRRGGNNEQFF.